Presented here are 12 T cell receptor beta chains from one specimen sequenced in a study of blood T cell repertoires in COVID-19. TCRdb keeps only in-frame clones here, not all; method: immunoSEQ multiplex PCR. This table has around 450,000 clones, 70% to 90% appearing once. The sequencing input was PBMCs or T cells enriched from blood (not recorded which). The receptor source for this set is a woman under 30 with acute COVID-19.

This clone was counted once. This chain uses TRBV3-1 (or the pseudogene TRBV3-2) with TRBJ1-4, with TRBD1 as a possible D gene (5 bases). The length of the CDR3 is 13 residues. The germline V and J ends were trimmed by 4 bases and 4 bases, with 7 bases remaining between them. CDR1 LGHDT and CDR2 YNNKEL come from the germline V gene (reference sequence). The CDR3 reads CASSRRGNEKLFF. The CDR3 DNA reads as TGTGCCAGCAGCCGTAGGGGTAATGAAAAACTGTTTTTT.

The chain joins TRBV27 to TRBJ1-1; a possible D gene is TRBD1 (6 bases). The CDR3 runs to 13 residues. Trimming left V 3 bases short and J 8 bases short, with 13 bases between. From germline, CDR1 is MNHEY and CDR2 SMNVEV (reference sequence). Here the CDR3 reads CASSFYSDSEAFF. The CDR3 coding sequence is TGTGCCAGCAGTTTTTATTCGGACAGCGAAGCTTTCTTT.

The V call is TRBV18, the J call TRBJ1-4; 7 bases align to TRBD1. V shed 4 bases, J shed 8 bases, and the junction held 4 bases outside the gene matches. Germline CDR1 is KGHSH and CDR2 is LQKENI. The CDR3 totals 13 residues. This CDR3 reads CASSLGQTEKLFF. In DNA, the CDR3 is TGTGCCAGCTCACTGGGACAGACAGAAAAACTGTTTTTT.

The chain carries TRBV5-1 and TRBJ2-5, with TRBD2 matching 8 bases. The CDR3 loop spans 15 amino acids. Germline lookup yields CDR1 SGHRS and CDR2 YFSETQ. V was clipped by 4 bases and J by 5 bases; unmatched bases: 10. DNA of the CDR3: TGCGCCAGCAGCGCCGGGACTAGTTTTGGGGAGACCCAGTACTTC. Residues: CASSAGTSFGETQYF.

The chain uses TRBV4-2 and TRBJ2-1; the match to TRBD1 covers 7 bases. Germline-derived CDR1 and CDR2 are LGHNA and YNFKEQ. With V trimmed by 2 bases and J by 5 bases, 12 bases remained unmatched. The CDR3 has 17 residues. As DNA, the CDR3 is TGTGCCAGCAGCCAATTAACACAGGGGACCTTCAACAATGAGCAGTTCTTC. Its translation: CASSQLTQGTFNNEQFF.

The V and J genes are TRBV5-1 and TRBJ2-1, with 9 bases identical to TRBD2. The CDR3 has 16 residues. Trimming cost V 0 bases and J 0 bases; bases outside gene matches: 1. Germline V lookup: CDR1 SGHRS, CDR2 YFSETQ. CDR3 sequence: CASSLGLADSYNEQFF. CDR3 coding DNA: TGCGCCAGCAGCTTGGGACTAGCGGACTCCTACAATGAGCAGTTCTTC.

The V gene is TRBV5-4, the J gene TRBJ1-1; TRBD1 aligns across 8 bases. J gave up 1 base and V 3 bases, and 11 bases lay outside the gene matches. The CDR3 contains 17 residues. Looked up from germline, CDR1 is SGHNT and CDR2 is YYREEE (reference sequence). In nucleotides, the CDR3 is TGTGCCAGCAGCTACCCGGGACAGGTGGAGGAGAACACTGAAGCTTTCTTT. It translates to CASSYPGQVEENTEAFF.

The chain has TRBV10-3 and TRBJ1-3; no clear D gene. V was pared by 8 bases and J by 7 bases, with 12 bases between. The CDR3 spans 12 residues. Germline values: CDR1 ENHRY, CDR2 SYGVKD. CDR3 DNA: TGTGCCATCGGCGAGAGAGGTAACACCATATATTTT. Its translation is CAIGERGNTIYF.

V gene TRBV29-1 combines with J gene TRBJ2-1, with 12 bases fitting TRBD2. CDR1 SQVTM and CDR2 ANQGSEA come from the germline V gene. The trim removed 1 base at V and 7 bases at J, leaving 11 bases unmatched. The CDR3 totals 17 residues. In DNA form, the CDR3 reads TGCAGCGTTGAAGTACCCCGGGGACTAGCGGGCTATAATGAGCAGTTCTTC. Protein: CSVEVPRGLAGYNEQFF.

The rearrangement links TRBV30 to TRBJ2-5; TRBD1 is a possible D gene (6 bases). In germline, CDR1 is GTSNPN, CDR2 SVGIG (reference sequence). CDR3 size: 14 residues. V was pared by 2 bases and J by 1 base, with 11 bases between. DNA for the CDR3: TGTGCCTGGAGTCCAGGGACAACCCAAGAGACCCAGTACTTC. Translating it yields CAWSPGTTQETQYF.

The chain carries TRBV10-3 and TRBJ1-5; TRBD1 might be the D (5 bases). Germline CDR1 is ENHRY and CDR2 is SYGVKD. Trimming removed 4 bases from V and 0 bases from J, with 10 bases in between. The CDR3 is 15 amino acids. The CDR3 DNA sequence: TGTGCCATCAGTGCTGGGGGGACTAGCAATCAGCCCCAGCATTTT. Protein product: CAISAGGTSNQPQHF.

The chain couples TRBV29-1 to TRBJ1-4, with D perhaps matching TRBD1 (5 bases). Germline V gene lookup returns CDR1 SQVTM and CDR2 ANQGSEA. The CDR3 is 13 amino acids. V was trimmed by 8 bases and J by 3 bases, leaving 13 bases between them. CDR3 nucleotides: TGCAGCACCCAAGGGGCCGCTAATGAAAAACTGTTTTTT. Amino acids: CSTQGAANEKLFF. Using reference TRBV29-1 and TRBJ1-4 for the parts outside the CDR3, the full variable domain is SAVISQKPSRDICQRGTSLTIQCQVDSQVTMMFWYRQQPGQSLTLIATANQGSEATYESGFVIDKFPISRPNLTFSTLTVSNMSPEDSSIYLCSTQGAANEKLFFGSGTQLSVL.